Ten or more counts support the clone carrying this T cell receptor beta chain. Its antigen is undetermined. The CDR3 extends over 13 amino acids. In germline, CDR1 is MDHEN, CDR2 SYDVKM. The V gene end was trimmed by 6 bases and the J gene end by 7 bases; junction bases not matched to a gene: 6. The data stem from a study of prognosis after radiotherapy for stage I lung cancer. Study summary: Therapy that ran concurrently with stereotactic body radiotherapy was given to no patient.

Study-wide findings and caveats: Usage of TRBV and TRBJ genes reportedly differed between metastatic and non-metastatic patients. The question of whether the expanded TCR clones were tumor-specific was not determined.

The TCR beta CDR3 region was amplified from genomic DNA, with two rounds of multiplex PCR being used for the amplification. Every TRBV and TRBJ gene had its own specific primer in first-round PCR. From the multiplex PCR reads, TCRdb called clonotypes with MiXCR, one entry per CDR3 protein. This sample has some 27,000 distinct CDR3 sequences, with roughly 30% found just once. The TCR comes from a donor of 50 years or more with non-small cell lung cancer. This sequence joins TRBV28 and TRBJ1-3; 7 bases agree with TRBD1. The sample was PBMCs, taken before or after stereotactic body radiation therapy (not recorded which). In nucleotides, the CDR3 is TGTGCCAGCAGCCTTGGGACAGATAACACCATATATTTT. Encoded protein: CASSLGTDNTIYF.